Following are 28 T cell receptor beta chains from one sample sequenced in a study of early T cells in non-severe SARS-CoV-2 infection. TCRdb called the 5' RACE reads again in MiXCR, with one record for every CDR3 protein. The sample includes approximately 64,000 distinct CDR3 sequences, over 20% of them seen just once. This material consisted of whole blood, taken at baseline. These receptors were collected from an adult who was a healthcare worker with PCR-confirmed SARS-CoV-2 infection or an uninfected control (not recorded which).

This clonotype turned up a few times. The V call is TRBV5-1, the J call TRBJ1-1, with no clear D. Germline V gives CDR1 SGHRS, CDR2 YFSETQ. V dropped 0 bases and J dropped 2 bases, with 8 bases sitting between them. This CDR3 has 14 amino acids. CDR3 bases: TGCGCCAGCAGCTTGGCCGTTGGAAACACTGAAGCTTTCTTT. Amino acid sequence: CASSLAVGNTEAFF.

V gene TRBV11-1 combines with J gene TRBJ1-2; 7 positions match TRBD1. CDR3 length: 13 residues. Trimming cost V 5 bases and J 7 bases; bases outside gene matches: 7. The germline gives CDR1 SGHAT, CDR2 FQDESV (reference sequence). The CDR3 loop reads CASSRDRETGYTF. DNA of the CDR3: TGTGCCAGCAGCCGAGACAGGGAGACTGGCTACACCTTC.

This clonotype was observed a handful of times. The V and J genes are TRBV3-1 and TRBJ1-5; D call uncertain. Trimming took off 2 bases at V and 1 base at J, with 3 bases between the two ends. The CDR3 runs to 13 residues. CDR1 and CDR2 (germline): LGHDT, YNNKEL (reference sequence). CDR3 sequence: CASSQMSNQPQHF. In nucleotides, the CDR3 is TGTGCCAGCAGCCAAATGAGCAATCAGCCCCAGCATTTT.

DNA of the CDR3: TGTGCCAGCAGCTTAGTAGCAGGAAATGGTCAGCCCCAGCATTTT. This translates into CASSLVAGNGQPQHF. V and J are TRBV7-6 and TRBJ1-5; D unresolved. Looked up from germline, CDR1 is SGHVS and CDR2 is FNYEAQ. V was cut by 1 base and J by 6 bases, with 13 bases left in between. The CDR3 totals 15 residues.

This clonotype came up many times. The J gene is TRBJ2-2, the V gene TRBV7-9; no definite D call. Germline V gives CDR1 SEHNR, CDR2 FQNEAQ (reference sequence). V dropped 4 bases and J dropped 5 bases, with 17 bases sitting between them. The CDR3 spans 16 residues. Here the CDR3 DNA reads TGTGCCAGCAGCTACGCCGACGAGACTCCTACCGGGGAGCTGTTTTTT. Amino acid sequence: CASSYADETPTGELFF.

This sequence joins TRBV12-5 and TRBJ2-7; 8 nucleotides agree with TRBD2. The CDR3 sequence is 14 residues long. Germline V gene data show CDR1 as LGHNT and CDR2 as FRNRAP. Trimming at V came to 3 bases and at J to 7 bases, leaving 8 bases not matched to a gene. The CDR3 reads CASGFSGTLGEQYF. In DNA, the CDR3 is TGTGCTAGTGGTTTTAGCGGGACCCTCGGTGAGCAGTACTTC.

The rearrangement uses TRBV12-3 or TRBV12-4 and TRBJ2-1; 10 bases map to TRBD2. Unmatched junction bases numbered 9, after V lost 7 bases and J lost 6 bases. This CDR3 comprises 15 residues. The CDR3 sequence is CASTKSGGVSNEQFF. CDR3 nucleotides: TGTGCCAGCACCAAGAGCGGGGGGGTAAGCAATGAGCAGTTCTTC.

This clonotype was counted only a few times. V gene TRBV7-9 combines with J gene TRBJ2-3, with 10 nucleotides matching TRBD1. Germline trimming cut 5 bases from V and 1 base from J; bases unmatched to any gene: 3. CDR1 is SEHNR, CDR2 FQNEAQ, per germline (reference sequence). The CDR3 is made up of 15 amino acids. The CDR3: CASSRGTGGTDTQYF. CDR3 bases: TGTGCCAGCAGCCGTGGGACAGGGGGCACAGATACGCAGTATTTT.

In its sample, this clonotype was seen many times. The chain combines TRBV7-6 with TRBJ2-5, with 8 positions matching TRBD2. The J segment lost 2 bases and the V segment lost 8 bases, leaving 4 bases of the junction unmatched. From germline, CDR1 is SGHVS and CDR2 FNYEAQ. The CDR3 length is 13 residues. CDR3 in amino acids: CASQSGGQETQYF. The CDR3 coding sequence is TGTGCCAGCCAGAGCGGGGGACAAGAGACCCAGTACTTC. The variable domain in full, completed from reference TRBV7-6 and TRBJ2-5, reads GAGVSQSPRYKVTKRGQDVALRCDPISGHVSLYWYRQALGQGPEFLTYFNYEAQQDKSGLPNDRFSAERPEGSISTLTIQRTEQRDSAMYRCASQSGGQETQYFGPGTRLLVL.

This chain connects TRBV2 to TRBJ2-1; D perhaps matches TRBD1 (6 bases). The germline V gene encodes CDR1 SNHLY and CDR2 FYNNEI. The V end was cut by 4 bases, the J end by 7 bases, with 17 bases between. The length of the CDR3 is 15 residues. The CDR3 DNA sequence: TGTGCCAGCAGTGCCATGCAGGGGAACATGAATGAGCAGTTCTTC. It is translated as CASSAMQGNMNEQFF. Using reference TRBV2 and TRBJ2-1 for the parts outside the CDR3, the full variable domain is EPEVTQTPSHQVTQMGQEVILRCVPISNHLYFYWYRQILGQKVEFLVSFYNNEISEKSEIFDDQFSVERPDGSNFTLKIRSTKLEDSAMYFCASSAMQGNMNEQFFGPGTRLTVL.

This clonotype came up a few times. V is TRBV6-1 and J is TRBJ2-1; D unresolved. Germline-derived CDR1 and CDR2 are MNHNS and SASEGT. V dropped 0 bases and J dropped 4 bases, with 7 bases sitting between them. The CDR3 runs 14 residues. CDR3 sequence reads: CASSEAWAYNEQFF. The DNA for the CDR3 is TGTGCCAGCAGTGAAGCTTGGGCGTACAATGAGCAGTTCTTC.

This clonotype has more than one count but fewer than ten. This rearrangement joins TRBV12-3 or TRBV12-4 to TRBJ1-3; the D gene is possibly TRBD1 (5 bases). Trimming cost V 5 bases and J 8 bases, with 22 bases left between them. There are 16 residues in the CDR3. CDR3 in amino acids: CASSLDGIRDGDTIYF. In nucleotides, the CDR3 is TGTGCCAGCAGTCTCGACGGTATAAGGGACGGGGACACCATATATTTT.

The sample holds a few counts of this clonotype. The rearrangement links TRBV14 to TRBJ2-2, with D unresolved. The CDR3 contains 14 residues. The germline gives CDR1 SGHDN, CDR2 FVKESK. Trimming pared 3 bases from V and 3 bases from J, leaving 8 bases between. DNA for the CDR3: TGTGCCAGCAGCCATCAAGGATACACCGGGGAGCTGTTTTTT. This translates into CASSHQGYTGELFF.

This chain links TRBV4-2 with TRBJ2-5, with 12 positions matching TRBD2. Germline lookup yields CDR1 LGHNA and CDR2 YNFKEQ. Losses at the gene ends were 4 bases for V and 5 bases for J; bases not matched to a gene: 17. The CDR3 loop spans 19 amino acids. The CDR3 sequence: CASSPSGASGGARYETQYF. The CDR3 bases are TGTGCCAGCAGCCCCTCCGGGGCTAGCGGGGGGGCCAGGTACGAGACCCAGTACTTC.

J is TRBJ2-2 and V is TRBV29-1; 7 bases agree with TRBD2. V shed 0 bases and J 6 bases; nucleotides not matched to a gene: 7. CDR1 is SQVTM and CDR2 is ANQGSEA in the germline V gene. The CDR3 is 15 amino acids. The CDR3 here is CSVEERGGLSGELFF. CDR3 in DNA: TGCAGCGTTGAAGAGCGCGGGGGTTTATCCGGGGAGCTGTTTTTT.

The V call is TRBV7-9, the J call TRBJ2-6; D is ambiguous. Looked up from germline, CDR1 is SEHNR and CDR2 is FQNEAQ (reference sequence). Trimming shortened V by 4 bases and J by 0 bases, and 4 bases separated the two germline ends. CDR3 length: 14 residues. CDR3 nucleotide sequence: TGTGCCAGCAGCTATAACTCTGGGGCCAACGTCCTGACTTTC. This gives the protein CASSYNSGANVLTF.

V gene TRBV29-1 combines with J gene TRBJ2-7, with 7 bases lining up with TRBD1. Trimming at V came to 2 bases and at J to 3 bases, leaving 7 bases not matched to a gene. Germline V lookup: CDR1 SQVTM, CDR2 ANQGSEA. This CDR3 spans 14 amino acids. In DNA form, the CDR3 reads TGCAGCGTTGAACTAGGGTCAGGGGGCTACGAGCAGTACTTC. It encodes CSVELGSGGYEQYF.

This clonotype occurred many times. The chain couples TRBV14 to TRBJ1-1; D unclear. The germline V and J ends were trimmed by 1 base and 1 base, with 7 bases remaining between them. The V gene's germline CDR1 is SGHDN and CDR2 FVKESK. This CDR3 spans 14 amino acids. In DNA, the CDR3 is TGTGCCAGCAGCCAAGTGAAGGGGAACACTGAAGCTTTCTTT. Translated, it gives CASSQVKGNTEAFF. The full variable domain, in which reference TRBV14 and TRBJ1-1 provide the parts outside the CDR3, is EAGVTQFPSHSVIEKGQTVTLRCDPISGHDNLYWYRRVMGKEIKFLLHFVKESKQDESGMPNNRFLAERTGGTYSTLKVQPAELEDSGVYFCASSQVKGNTEAFFGQGTRLTVV.

With regard to this clonotype: A read error may account for a junction end that differs from germline. The V and J genes are TRBV6-6 and TRBJ1-4; D is unclear. Germline V gives CDR1 MNHNY, CDR2 SVGAGI (reference sequence). The CDR3 extends over 14 amino acids. The CDR3 here is CACSPRTTNEKLFF. In DNA, the CDR3 is TGTGCCTGCAGTCCCCGTACAACTAATGAAAAACTGTTTTTT.

The rearrangement joins TRBV7-2 to TRBJ1-3, with 7 positions matching TRBD1. The CDR3 totals 15 residues. Per the germline V gene, CDR1 is SGHTA and CDR2 is FQGNSA. J was trimmed by 0 bases and V by 2 bases; bases with no gene match: 1. The CDR3 is CASSLQGDSGNTIYF. DNA of the CDR3: TGTGCCAGCAGCTTACAGGGGGACTCTGGAAACACCATATATTTT.

This clonotype was detected many times. This chain joins TRBV30 and TRBJ2-7; D call uncertain. The ends were cut back, 1 base at V and 2 bases at J, with 9 bases in the middle. Per the germline V gene, CDR1 is GTSNPN and CDR2 is SVGIG (reference sequence). The CDR3 spans 13 residues. CDR3 nucleotide sequence: TGTGCCTGGAGTGGCATAAGACCCTACGAGCAGTACTTC. Amino acids: CAWSGIRPYEQYF.

This clonotype was recorded a few times. The chain carries TRBV2 and TRBJ1-2; no clear D gene. The CDR3 runs 11 residues. Germline values: CDR1 SNHLY, CDR2 FYNNEI. V lost 5 bases, J lost 6 bases, and 7 bases lay in between. CDR3 nucleotides: TGTGCCAGCAGTCCCGATGATGGCTACACCTTC. Its translation is CASSPDDGYTF. Combining the CDR3 with reference TRBV2 and TRBJ1-2 gives the whole variable domain EPEVTQTPSHQVTQMGQEVILRCVPISNHLYFYWYRQILGQKVEFLVSFYNNEISEKSEIFDDQFSVERPDGSNFTLKIRSTKLEDSAMYFCASSPDDGYTFGSGTRLTVV.

This clonotype occurred a few times. The chain couples TRBV10-3 to TRBJ2-3; perhaps TRBD1 as D (5 bases). The CDR3 consists of 15 residues. V was shortened by 3 bases and J by 2 bases, with 12 bases between the two germline ends. CDR1 is ENHRY, CDR2 SYGVKD, per germline. CDR3 sequence: CAISDGQGVTDTQYF. The CDR3 DNA reads TGTGCCATCAGTGACGGGCAGGGCGTCACAGATACGCAGTATTTT.

This clonotype was seen more than once but under ten times. The rearrangement links TRBV2 to TRBJ2-3, with 8 nucleotides matching TRBD1. CDR3 length equals 14 residues. Losses at the gene ends were 6 bases for V and 3 bases for J; bases not matched to a gene: 5. CDR1 and CDR2 (germline): SNHLY, FYNNEI. The CDR3 DNA follows: TGTGCCAGCAGATTTGGACAGGGAACAGATACGCAGTATTTT. Translating gives CASRFGQGTDTQYF.

The J gene is TRBJ1-4, the V gene TRBV30; 7 nucleotides match TRBD1. V gave up 3 bases and J gave up 1 base; unmatched junction bases: 2. From germline, CDR1 is GTSNPN and CDR2 SVGIG (reference sequence). The CDR3 length is 14 residues. CDR3: CAWSRTGTNEKLFF. The CDR3, as DNA: TGTGCCTGGAGCAGGACAGGAACTAATGAAAAACTGTTTTTT.

This chain links TRBV3-1 with TRBJ2-7, with D unclear. This CDR3 contains 13 residues. V dropped 0 bases and J dropped 5 bases, with 8 bases sitting between them. The germline CDR1 and CDR2 sequences are LGHDT and YNNKEL (reference sequence). The CDR3 nucleotides read TGTGCCAGCAGCCAAGATCGGCCCGACGAGCAGTACTTC. It specifies CASSQDRPDEQYF.

This clonotype turned up a few times. V gene TRBV7-9 combines with J gene TRBJ2-7; 12 nucleotides align to TRBD1. The CDR3 consists of 16 residues. With 7 bases clipped from V and 0 bases from J, the junction kept 7 bases outside the gene matches. Germline-derived CDR1 and CDR2 are SEHNR and FQNEAQ (reference sequence). The chain's CDR3 is CASTAGTGGGSYEQYF. For the CDR3, the DNA is TGTGCCAGCACCGCCGGGACAGGGGGCGGCTCCTACGAGCAGTACTTC. Drawing the rest from reference TRBV7-9 and TRBJ2-7, the complete variable domain is DTGVSQNPRHKITKRGQNVTFRCDPISEHNRLYWYRQTLGQGPEFLTYFQNEAQLEKSRLLSDRFSAERPKGSFSTLEIQRTEQGDSAMYLCASTAGTGGGSYEQYFGPGTRLTVT.

This clonotype showed up just once. The chain employs TRBV5-1 and TRBJ2-5, with 7 bases matching TRBD1. This CDR3 has 14 amino acids. The germline V gene encodes CDR1 SGHRS and CDR2 YFSETQ. V gave up 4 bases and J gave up 0 bases; unmatched junction bases: 3. The CDR3 DNA sequence: TGCGCCAGCAGCGAACAGGGGAACCAAGAGACCCAGTACTTC. Translation gives CASSEQGNQETQYF.